The present entry profiles one TCR beta chain with its context. This sample was taken from a study of cytomegalovirus exposure and HLA in healthy donors. Between the trimmed V and J ends, which lost 0 bases and 4 bases, there was a span of 9 bases. Germline CDR1 is SNHLY and CDR2 is FYNNEI. The length of the CDR3 is 14 residues. The PCR had 60 Vbeta and 13 Jbeta primers. Sequencing was performed with immunoSEQ multiplex PCR; in TCRdb, only in-frame clones are kept and a portion is missing. This sample has approximately 95,000 clones, with around 80% found just once. The sequenced material came from PBMCs. The rearrangement joins TRBV2 to TRBJ2-5; D not certain. The receptor was isolated from a man between 18 and 35 years old in good health and CMV-seropositive. The CDR3: CASSEARGGETQYF. DNA of the CDR3: TGTGCCAGCAGTGAAGCGCGCGGCGGAGAGACCCAGTACTTC.